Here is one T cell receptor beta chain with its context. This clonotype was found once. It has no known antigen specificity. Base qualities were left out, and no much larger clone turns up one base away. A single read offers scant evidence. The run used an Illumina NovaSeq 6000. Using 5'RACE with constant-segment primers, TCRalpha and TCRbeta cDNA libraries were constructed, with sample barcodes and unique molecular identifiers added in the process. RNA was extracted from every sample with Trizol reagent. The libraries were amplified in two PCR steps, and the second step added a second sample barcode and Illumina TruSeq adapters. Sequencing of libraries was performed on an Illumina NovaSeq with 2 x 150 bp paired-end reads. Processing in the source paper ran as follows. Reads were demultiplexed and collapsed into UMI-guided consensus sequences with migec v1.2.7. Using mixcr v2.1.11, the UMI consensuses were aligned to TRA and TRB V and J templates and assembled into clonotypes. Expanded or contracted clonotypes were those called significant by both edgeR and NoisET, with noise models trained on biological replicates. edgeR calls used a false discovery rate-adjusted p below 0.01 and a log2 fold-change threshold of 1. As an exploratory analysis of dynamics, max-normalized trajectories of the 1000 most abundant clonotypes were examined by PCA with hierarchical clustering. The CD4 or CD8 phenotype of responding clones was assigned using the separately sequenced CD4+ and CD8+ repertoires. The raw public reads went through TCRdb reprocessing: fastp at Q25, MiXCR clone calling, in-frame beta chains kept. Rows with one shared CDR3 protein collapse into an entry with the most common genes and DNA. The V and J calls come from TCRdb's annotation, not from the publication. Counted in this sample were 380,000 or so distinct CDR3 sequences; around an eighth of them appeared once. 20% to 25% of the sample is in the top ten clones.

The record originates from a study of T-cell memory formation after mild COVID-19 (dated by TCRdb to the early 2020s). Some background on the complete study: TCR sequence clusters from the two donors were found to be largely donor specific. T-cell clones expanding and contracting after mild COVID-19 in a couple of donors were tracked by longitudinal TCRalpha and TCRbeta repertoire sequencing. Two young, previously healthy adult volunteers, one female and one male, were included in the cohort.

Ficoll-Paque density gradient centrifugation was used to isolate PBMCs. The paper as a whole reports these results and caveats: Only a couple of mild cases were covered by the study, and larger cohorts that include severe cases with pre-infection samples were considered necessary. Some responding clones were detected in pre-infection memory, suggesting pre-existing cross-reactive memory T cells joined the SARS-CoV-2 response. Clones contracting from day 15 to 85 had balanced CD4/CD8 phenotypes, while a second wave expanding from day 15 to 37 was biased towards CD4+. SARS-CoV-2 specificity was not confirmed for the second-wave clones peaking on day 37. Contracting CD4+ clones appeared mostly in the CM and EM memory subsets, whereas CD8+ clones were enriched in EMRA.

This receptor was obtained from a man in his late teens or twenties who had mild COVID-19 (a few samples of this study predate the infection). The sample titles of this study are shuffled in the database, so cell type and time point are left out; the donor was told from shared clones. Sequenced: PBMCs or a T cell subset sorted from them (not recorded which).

The sequenced DNA is TGCGCCAGCAGCTCCATTGGCCTGAGCGGTTACACCTTC. It encodes CASSSIGLSGYTF. The chain employs TRBV5-1 and TRBJ1-2, with the D gene too uncertain to name. From the cysteine through the phenylalanine, the CDR3 covers 13 amino acids. This entry keeps only the CDR3 DNA: 39 bases, framed from base 1. The V end loses 3 bases and the J end loses 11 bases, and a stretch of 17 bases separates them. The germline V gene sets CDR1 to SGHRS and CDR2 to YFSETQ.